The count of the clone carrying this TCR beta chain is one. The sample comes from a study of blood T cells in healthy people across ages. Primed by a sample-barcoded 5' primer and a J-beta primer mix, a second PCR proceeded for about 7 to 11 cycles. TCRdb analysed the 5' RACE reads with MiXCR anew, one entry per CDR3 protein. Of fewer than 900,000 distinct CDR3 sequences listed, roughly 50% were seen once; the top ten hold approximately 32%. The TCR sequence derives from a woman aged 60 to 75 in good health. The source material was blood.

The CDR3 DNA follows: TGTGCCAGCAGCGCCCACCTTGCTAGCGGGAAACAGTATTTT. Amino acids: CASSAHLASGKQYF. The V gene is TRBV9, the J gene TRBJ2-3; 9 bases map to TRBD2. The trim removed 3 bases at V and 12 bases at J, leaving 11 bases unmatched. The CDR3 length is 14 residues. Germline V gene sequence: CDR1 SGDLS, CDR2 YYNGEE.